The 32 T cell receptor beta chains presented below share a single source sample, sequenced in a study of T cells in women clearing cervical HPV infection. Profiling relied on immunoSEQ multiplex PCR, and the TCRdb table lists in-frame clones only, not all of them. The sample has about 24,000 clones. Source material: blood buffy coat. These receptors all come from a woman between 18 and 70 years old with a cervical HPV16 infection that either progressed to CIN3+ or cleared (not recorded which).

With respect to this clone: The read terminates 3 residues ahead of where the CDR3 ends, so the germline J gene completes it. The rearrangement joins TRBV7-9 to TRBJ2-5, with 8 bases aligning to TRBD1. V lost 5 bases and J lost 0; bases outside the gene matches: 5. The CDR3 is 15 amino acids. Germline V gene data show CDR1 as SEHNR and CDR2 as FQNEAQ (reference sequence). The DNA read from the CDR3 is TGTGCCAGCAGCGCAACAGGGGGGTACCAAGAGACC. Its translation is CASSATGGYQET. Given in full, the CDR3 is CASSATGGYQETQYF.

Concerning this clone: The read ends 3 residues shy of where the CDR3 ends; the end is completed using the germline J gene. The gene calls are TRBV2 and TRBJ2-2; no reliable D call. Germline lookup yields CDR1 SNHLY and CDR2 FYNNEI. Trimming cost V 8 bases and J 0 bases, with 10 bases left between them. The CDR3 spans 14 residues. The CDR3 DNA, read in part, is TGTGCCAGCTCTCCCGTTGCGAACACCGGGGAG. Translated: CASSPVANTGE. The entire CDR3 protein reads CASSPVANTGELFF.

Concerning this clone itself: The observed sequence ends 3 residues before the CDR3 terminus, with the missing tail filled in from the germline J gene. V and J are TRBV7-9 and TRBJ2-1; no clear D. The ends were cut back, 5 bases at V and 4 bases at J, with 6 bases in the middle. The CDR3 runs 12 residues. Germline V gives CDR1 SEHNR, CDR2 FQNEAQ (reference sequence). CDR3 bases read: TGTGCCAGCAGCCATCGGTACAATGAG. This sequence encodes CASSHRYNE. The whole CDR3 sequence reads CASSHRYNEQFF.

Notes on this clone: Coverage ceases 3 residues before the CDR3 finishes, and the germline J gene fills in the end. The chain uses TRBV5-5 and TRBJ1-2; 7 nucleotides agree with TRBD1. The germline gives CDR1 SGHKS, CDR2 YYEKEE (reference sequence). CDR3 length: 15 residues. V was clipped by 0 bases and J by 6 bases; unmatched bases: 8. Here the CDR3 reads CASSLVGDRADGYTF. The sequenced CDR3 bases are TGTGCCAGCAGCTTGGTAGGTGACAGGGCGGATGGC.

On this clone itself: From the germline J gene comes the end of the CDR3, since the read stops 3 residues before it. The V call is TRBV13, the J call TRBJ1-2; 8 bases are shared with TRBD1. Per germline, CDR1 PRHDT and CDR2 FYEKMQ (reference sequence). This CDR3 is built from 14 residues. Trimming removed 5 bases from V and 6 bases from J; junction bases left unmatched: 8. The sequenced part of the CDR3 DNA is TGTGCCAGCAGCAAAGACAGGGGTTGGCATGGC. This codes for CASSKDRGWHG. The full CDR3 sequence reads CASSKDRGWHGYTF. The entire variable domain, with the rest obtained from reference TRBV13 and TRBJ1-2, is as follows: AAGVIQSPRHLIKEKRETATLKCYPIPRHDTVYWYQQGPGQDPQFLISFYEKMQSDKGSIPDRFSAQQFSDYHSELNMSSLELGDSALYFCASSKDRGWHGYTFGSGTRLTVV.

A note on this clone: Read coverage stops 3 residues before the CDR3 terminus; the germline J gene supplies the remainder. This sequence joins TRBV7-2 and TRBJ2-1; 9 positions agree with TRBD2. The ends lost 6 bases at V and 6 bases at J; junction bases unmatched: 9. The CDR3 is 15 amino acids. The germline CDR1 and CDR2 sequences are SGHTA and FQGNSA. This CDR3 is CASSQPGLAFNEQFF. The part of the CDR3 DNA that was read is TGTGCCAGCAGTCAACCGGGACTAGCCTTCAATGAG.

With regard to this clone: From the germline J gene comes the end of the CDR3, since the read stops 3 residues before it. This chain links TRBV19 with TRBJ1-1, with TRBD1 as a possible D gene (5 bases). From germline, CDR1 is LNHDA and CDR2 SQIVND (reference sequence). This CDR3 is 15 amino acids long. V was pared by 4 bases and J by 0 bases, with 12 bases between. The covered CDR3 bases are TGTGCCAGTAGTACATTAGGGGTTATGAACACTGAA. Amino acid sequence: CASSTLGVMNTE. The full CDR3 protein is CASSTLGVMNTEAFF.

The CDR3: CASSRTRGGSYEQYF. The DNA read from the CDR3 is TGTGCCAGCAGTCGTACTCGCGGGGGCTCCTACGAG. The chain couples TRBV12-3 or TRBV12-4 to TRBJ2-7; TRBD2 matches at 7 bases. The read finishes 3 residues shy of the CDR3 end, and the germline J gene is used to complete it. V lost 5 bases to trimming and J lost 0 bases; unmatched junction nucleotides: 7. The CDR3 spans 15 residues.

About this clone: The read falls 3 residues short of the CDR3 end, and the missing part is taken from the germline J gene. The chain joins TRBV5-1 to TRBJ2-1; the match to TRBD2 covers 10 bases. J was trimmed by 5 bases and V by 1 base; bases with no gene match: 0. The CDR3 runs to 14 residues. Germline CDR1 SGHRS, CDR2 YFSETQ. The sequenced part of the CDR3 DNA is TGCGCCAGCAGCTTGACTAGCGGGAACAATGAG. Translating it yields CASSLTSGNNE. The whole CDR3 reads CASSLTSGNNEQFF.

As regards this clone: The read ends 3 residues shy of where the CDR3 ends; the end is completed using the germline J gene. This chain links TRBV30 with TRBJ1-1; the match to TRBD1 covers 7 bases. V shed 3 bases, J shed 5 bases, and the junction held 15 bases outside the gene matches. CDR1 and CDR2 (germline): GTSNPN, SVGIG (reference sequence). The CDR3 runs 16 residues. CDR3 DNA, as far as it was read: TGTGCCTGGAGCGGCGACAGGGTAGGAACGAGGACTGAA. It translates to CAWSGDRVGTRTE. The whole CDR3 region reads CAWSGDRVGTRTEAFF.

Partial CDR3 DNA: TGTGCCAGCAGCCGAGGGGGTTATGAGACT. Protein product: CASSRGGYET. The CDR3 as a whole reads CASSRGGYETQYF. The rearrangement links TRBV11-2 to TRBJ2-4, with D perhaps matching TRBD1 (6 bases). With the read ending 3 residues before the CDR3 end, the germline J gene is used to fill in that end. CDR1 and CDR2 (germline): SGHAT, FQNNGV. The CDR3 covers 13 residues.

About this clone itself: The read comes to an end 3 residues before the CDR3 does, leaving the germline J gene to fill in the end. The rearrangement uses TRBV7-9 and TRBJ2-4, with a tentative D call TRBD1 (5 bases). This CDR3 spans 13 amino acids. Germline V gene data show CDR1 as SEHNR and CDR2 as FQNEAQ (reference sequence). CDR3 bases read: TGTGCCAGCAGCTTAGCGTGGGGCGACGGT. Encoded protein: CASSLAWGDG. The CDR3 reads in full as CASSLAWGDGQYF. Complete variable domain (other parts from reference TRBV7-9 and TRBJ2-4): DTGVSQNPRHKITKRGQNVTFRCDPISEHNRLYWYRQTLGQGPEFLTYFQNEAQLEKSRLLSDRFSAERPKGSFSTLEIQRTEQGDSAMYLCASSLAWGDGQYFGAGTRLSVL.

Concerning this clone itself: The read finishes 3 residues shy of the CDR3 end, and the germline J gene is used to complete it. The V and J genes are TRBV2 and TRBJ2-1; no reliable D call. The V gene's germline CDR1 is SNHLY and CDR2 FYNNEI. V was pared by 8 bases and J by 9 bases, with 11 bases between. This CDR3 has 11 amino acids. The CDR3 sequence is CASLSLPEQFF. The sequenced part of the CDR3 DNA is TGTGCCAGCCTCAGTCTTCCTGAG. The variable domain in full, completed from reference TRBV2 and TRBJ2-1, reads EPEVTQTPSHQVTQMGQEVILRCVPISNHLYFYWYRQILGQKVEFLVSFYNNEISEKSEIFDDQFSVERPDGSNFTLKIRSTKLEDSAMYFCASLSLPEQFFGPGTRLTVL.

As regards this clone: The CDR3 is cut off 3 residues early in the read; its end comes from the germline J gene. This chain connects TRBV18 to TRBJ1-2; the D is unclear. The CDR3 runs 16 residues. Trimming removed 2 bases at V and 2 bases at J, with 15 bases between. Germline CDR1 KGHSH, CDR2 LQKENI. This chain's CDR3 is CASSPFGQDANYGYTF. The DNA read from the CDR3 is TGTGCCAGCTCACCATTTGGGCAGGATGCGAACTATGGC. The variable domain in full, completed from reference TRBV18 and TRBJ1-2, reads NAGVMQNPRHLVRRRGQEARLRCSPMKGHSHVYWYRQLPEEGLKFMVYLQKENIIDESGMPKERFSAEFPKEGPSILRIQQVVRGDSAAYFCASSPFGQDANYGYTFGSGTRLTVV.

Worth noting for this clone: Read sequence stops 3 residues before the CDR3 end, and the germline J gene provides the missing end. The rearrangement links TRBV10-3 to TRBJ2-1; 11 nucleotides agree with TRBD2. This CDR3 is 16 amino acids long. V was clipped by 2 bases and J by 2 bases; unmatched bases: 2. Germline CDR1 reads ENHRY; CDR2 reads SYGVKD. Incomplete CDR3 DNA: TGTGCCATCAGTGAGGATAGCGGGAGGGCCTACAATGAG. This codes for CAISEDSGRAYNE. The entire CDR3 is CAISEDSGRAYNEQFF.

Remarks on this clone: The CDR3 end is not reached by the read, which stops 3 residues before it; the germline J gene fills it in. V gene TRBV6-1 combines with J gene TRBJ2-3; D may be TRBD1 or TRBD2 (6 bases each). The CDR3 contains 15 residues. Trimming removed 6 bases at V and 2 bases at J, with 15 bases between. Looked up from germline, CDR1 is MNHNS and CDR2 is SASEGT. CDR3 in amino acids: CASREQGLNTDTQYF. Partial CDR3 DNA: TGTGCCAGCAGGGAACAGGGACTGAACACAGATACG.

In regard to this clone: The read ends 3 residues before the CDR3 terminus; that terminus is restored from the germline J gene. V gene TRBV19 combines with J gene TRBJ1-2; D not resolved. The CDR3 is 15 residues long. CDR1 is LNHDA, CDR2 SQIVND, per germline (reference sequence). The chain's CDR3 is CASSIMAGSIDTYTF. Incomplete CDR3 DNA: TGTGCCAGTAGTATAATGGCGGGGAGCATAGATACC.

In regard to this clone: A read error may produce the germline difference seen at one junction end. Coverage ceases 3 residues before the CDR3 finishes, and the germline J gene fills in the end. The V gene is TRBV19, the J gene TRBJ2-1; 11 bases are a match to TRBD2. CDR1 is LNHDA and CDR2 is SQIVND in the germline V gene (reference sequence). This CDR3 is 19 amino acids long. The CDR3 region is CASSLELAGDLLFNNEQFF. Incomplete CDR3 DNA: TGTGCCAGTAGTTTAGAACTAGCGGGAGACCTCCTTTTTAACAATGAG.

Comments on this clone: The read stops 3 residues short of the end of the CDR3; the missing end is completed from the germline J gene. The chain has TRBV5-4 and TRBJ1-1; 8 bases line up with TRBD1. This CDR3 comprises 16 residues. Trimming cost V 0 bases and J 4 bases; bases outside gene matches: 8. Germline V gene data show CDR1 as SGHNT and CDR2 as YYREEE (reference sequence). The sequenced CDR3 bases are TGTGCCAGCAGCTTGGGGACAGGGTTTTCCGGCACTGAA. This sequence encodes CASSLGTGFSGTE. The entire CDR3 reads CASSLGTGFSGTEAFF. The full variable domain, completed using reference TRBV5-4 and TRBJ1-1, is ETGVTQSPTHLIKTRGQQVTLRCSSQSGHNTVSWYQQALGQGPQFIFQYYREEENGRGNFPPRFSGLQFPNYSSELNVNALELDDSALYLCASSLGTGFSGTEAFFGQGTRLTVV.

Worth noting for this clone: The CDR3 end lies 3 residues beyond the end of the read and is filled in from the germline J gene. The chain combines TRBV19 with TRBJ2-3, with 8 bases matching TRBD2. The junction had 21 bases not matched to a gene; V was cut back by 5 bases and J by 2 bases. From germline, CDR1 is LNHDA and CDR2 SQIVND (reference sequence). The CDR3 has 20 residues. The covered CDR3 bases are TGTGCCAGTAGTGACCCGAGGGGTAGCGCGGGGGGCCAGTCCACAGATACG. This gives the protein CASSDPRGSAGGQSTDT. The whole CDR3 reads CASSDPRGSAGGQSTDTQYF.

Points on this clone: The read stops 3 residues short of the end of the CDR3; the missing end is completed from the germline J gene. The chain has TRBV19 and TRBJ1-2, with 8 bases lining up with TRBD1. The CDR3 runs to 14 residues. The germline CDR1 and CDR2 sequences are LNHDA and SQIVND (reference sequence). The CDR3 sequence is CASSIQGAYNDYTF. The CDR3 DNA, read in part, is TGTGCCAGTAGTATCCAGGGGGCCTACAATGAC. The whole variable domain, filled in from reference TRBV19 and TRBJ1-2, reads DGGITQSPKYLFRKEGQNVTLSCEQNLNHDAMYWYRQDPGQGLRLIYYSQIVNDFQKGDIAEGYSVSREKKESFPLTVTSAQKNPTAFYLCASSIQGAYNDYTFGSGTRLTVV.

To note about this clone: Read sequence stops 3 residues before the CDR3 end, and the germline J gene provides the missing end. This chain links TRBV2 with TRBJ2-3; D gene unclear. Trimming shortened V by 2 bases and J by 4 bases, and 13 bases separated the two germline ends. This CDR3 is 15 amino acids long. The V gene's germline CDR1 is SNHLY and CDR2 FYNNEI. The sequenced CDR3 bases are TGTGCCAGCAGTGAAATGTTGGTAGCCCCAGATACG. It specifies CASSEMLVAPDT. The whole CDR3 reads CASSEMLVAPDTQYF.

CDR3: CASSLVQGHYNDYTF. Incomplete CDR3 DNA: TGTGCCAGCAGCTTAGTACAGGGTCACTACAATGAC. This rearrangement joins TRBV7-9 to TRBJ1-2; D perhaps matches TRBD1 (6 bases). The CDR3 end falls 3 residues outside the read, so it is completed with the germline J gene. The CDR3 is 15 residues long. Germline V lookup: CDR1 SEHNR, CDR2 FQNEAQ (reference sequence).

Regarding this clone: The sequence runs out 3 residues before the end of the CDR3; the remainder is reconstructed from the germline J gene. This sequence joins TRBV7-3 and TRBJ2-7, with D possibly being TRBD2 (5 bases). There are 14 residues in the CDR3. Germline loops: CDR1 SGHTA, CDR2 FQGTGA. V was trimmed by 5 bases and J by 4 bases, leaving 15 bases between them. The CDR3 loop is CASSLDGVGYEQYF. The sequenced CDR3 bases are TGTGCCAGCAGCCTGGACGGGGTTGGGTACGAG.

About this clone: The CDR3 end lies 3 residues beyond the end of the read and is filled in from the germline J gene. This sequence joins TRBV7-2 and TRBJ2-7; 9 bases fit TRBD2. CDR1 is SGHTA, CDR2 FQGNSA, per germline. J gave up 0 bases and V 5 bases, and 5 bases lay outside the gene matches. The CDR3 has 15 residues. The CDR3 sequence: CASSITSGPSYEQYF. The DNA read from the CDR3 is TGTGCCAGCAGCATTACTAGCGGGCCCTCCTACGAG.

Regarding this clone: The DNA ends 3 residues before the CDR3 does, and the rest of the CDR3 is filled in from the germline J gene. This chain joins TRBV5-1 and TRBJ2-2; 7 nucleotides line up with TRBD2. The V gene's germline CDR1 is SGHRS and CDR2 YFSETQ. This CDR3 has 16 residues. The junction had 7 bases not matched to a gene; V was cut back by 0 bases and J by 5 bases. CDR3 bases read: TGCGCCAGCAGCTTGGCGACTAGCTCTTTAACCGGGGAG. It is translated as CASSLATSSLTGE. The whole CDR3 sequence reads CASSLATSSLTGELFF.

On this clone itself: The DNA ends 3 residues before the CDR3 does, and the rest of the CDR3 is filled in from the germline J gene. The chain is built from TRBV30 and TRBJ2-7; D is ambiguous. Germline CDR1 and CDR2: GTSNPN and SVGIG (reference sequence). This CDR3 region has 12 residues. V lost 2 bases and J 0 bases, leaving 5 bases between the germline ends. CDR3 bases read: TGTGCCTGGAGTCCCAGCTCCTACGAG. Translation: CAWSPSSYE. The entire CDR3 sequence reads CAWSPSSYEQYF.

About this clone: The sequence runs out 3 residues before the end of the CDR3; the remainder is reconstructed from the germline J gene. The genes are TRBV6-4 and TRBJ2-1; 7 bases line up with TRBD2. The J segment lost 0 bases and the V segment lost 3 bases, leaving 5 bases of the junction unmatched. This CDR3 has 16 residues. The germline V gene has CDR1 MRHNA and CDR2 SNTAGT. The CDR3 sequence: CASSENGGSSYNEQFF. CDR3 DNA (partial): TGTGCCAGCAGTGAGAACGGGGGGAGCTCCTACAATGAG.

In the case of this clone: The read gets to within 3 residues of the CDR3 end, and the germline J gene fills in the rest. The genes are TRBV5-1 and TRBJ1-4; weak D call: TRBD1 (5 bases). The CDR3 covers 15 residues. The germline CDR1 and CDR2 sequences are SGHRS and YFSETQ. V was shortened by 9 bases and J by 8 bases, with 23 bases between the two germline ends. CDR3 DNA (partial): TGCGCCACCAATCCCGGGACTCATAAGGGCGAAAAA. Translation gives CATNPGTHKGEK. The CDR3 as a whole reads CATNPGTHKGEKLFF.

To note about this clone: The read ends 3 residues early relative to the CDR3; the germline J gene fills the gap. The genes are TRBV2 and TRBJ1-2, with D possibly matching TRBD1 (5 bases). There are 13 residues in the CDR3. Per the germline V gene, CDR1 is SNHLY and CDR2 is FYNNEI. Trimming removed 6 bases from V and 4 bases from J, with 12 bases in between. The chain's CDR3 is CASRGPPAYGYTF. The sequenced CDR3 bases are TGTGCCAGCAGGGGGCCCCCAGCCTATGGC.

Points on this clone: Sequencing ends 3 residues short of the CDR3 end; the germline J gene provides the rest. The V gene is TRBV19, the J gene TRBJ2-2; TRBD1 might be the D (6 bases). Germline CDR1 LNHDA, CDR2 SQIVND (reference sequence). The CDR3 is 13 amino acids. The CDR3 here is CASSQTGSEKLFF. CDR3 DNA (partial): TGTGCCAGTAGTCAAACAGGGTCTGAAAAG.

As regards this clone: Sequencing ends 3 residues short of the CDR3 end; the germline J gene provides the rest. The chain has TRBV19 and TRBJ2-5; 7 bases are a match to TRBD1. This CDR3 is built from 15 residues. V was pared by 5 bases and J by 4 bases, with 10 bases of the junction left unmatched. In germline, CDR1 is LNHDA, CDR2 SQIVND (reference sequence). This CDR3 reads CASSPRQGIPETQYF. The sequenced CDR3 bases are TGTGCCAGTAGTCCCCGACAGGGAATTCCAGAGACC.